These T cell receptor beta chains were read from a single sample in a study of cytomegalovirus exposure and HLA in healthy donors. Profiling relied on immunoSEQ multiplex PCR, and the TCRdb table lists in-frame clones only, not all of them. This repertoire includes about 51,000 clones. Sequencing was done on a sample of PBMCs. These receptors came from a man aged 35-49 years in good health and CMV-seropositive. Each CDR3 is given with its conserved first and last residue. The D gene is left open where the match is weak. Clone size appears in some rows only: once, few, many, or a class for an expanded clone.

>.|TRBJ2-5|TRBV6-6|.
CASSFEASVETQYF
TGTGCCAGCAGTTTTGAAGCGAGTGTAGAGACCCAGTACTTC
>.|TRBJ1-2|TRBV11-2|.
CASKRGGFGNYGYTF
TGTGCCAGCAAACGTGGGGGGTTCGGTAACTATGGCTACACCTTC
>.|TRBJ2-6|TRBV10-3|.
CAISKEHSGANVLTF
TGTGCCATCAGTAAAGAGCACTCTGGGGCCAACGTCCTGACTTTC
>.|TRBJ2-6|TRBV5-1|TRBD1
CASSADRGPGANVLTF
TGCGCCAGCAGCGCTGACAGGGGTCCCGGGGCCAACGTCCTGACTTTC
>.|TRBJ2-7|TRBV7-9|TRBD2
CASSFGTSGNEQYF
TGTGCCAGCAGCTTCGGGACTAGCGGGAACGAGCAGTACTTC
>.|TRBJ2-2|TRBV25-1|.
CATSRGGNTGELFF
TGTGCCACCTCACGAGGTGGGAACACCGGGGAGCTGTTTTTT
>.|TRBJ1-5|TRBV18|TRBD1
CASSPWTGANQPQHF
TGTGCCAGCTCACCCTGGACAGGGGCTAATCAGCCCCAGCATTTT
>.|TRBJ1-4|TRBV4-1|TRBD1
CASSQEGQGYRTNEKLFF
TGCGCCAGCAGCCAAGAGGGACAGGGGTATCGAACTAATGAAAAACTGTTTTTT
>.|TRBJ1-1|TRBV6-6|.
CASRQDGNTEAFF
TGTGCCAGCAGACAAGATGGGAACACTGAAGCTTTCTTT
>.|TRBJ2-1|TRBV5-8|TRBD1
CASSPSDRDNEQFF
TGTGCCAGCAGCCCCTCCGACAGGGACAATGAGCAGTTCTTC
>.|TRBJ1-2|TRBV6-5|TRBD1
CASSYFGQDVGQGYTF
TGTGCCAGCAGTTATTTCGGACAGGACGTTGGTCAGGGCTACACCTTC
>.|TRBJ2-2|TRBV6-1|.
CASTAQAGGTGELFF
TGTGCCAGCACGGCCCAGGCTGGGGGGACCGGGGAGCTGTTTTTT
>.|TRBJ1-1|TRBV6-1|.
CASSEARVTEAFF
TGTGCCAGCAGTGAAGCGAGGGTTACGGAAGCTTTCTTT
>.|TRBJ1-2|TRBV7-8|TRBD1
CASSKDRGNYGYTF
TGTGCCAGCAGCAAGGACAGGGGGAACTATGGCTACACCTTC
>.|TRBJ2-1|TRBV7-9|.
CASSFPPPAKFF
TGTGCCAGCAGCTTCCCCCCTCCCGCGAAATTCTTC
>.|TRBJ2-3|TRBV4-3|.
CASSPLVGSTDTQYF
TGCGCCAGCAGCCCATTAGTCGGGAGCACAGATACGCAGTATTTT
>.|TRBJ2-7|TRBV5-1|.
CASRGAREQYF
TGCGCCAGCAGAGGGGCCCGCGAGCAGTACTTC
>.|TRBJ1-1|TRBV11-2|.
CASSHLTRPEAFF
TGTGCCAGCAGCCATTTGACTCGGCCGGAAGCTTTCTTT
>.|TRBJ2-5|TRBV14|TRBD2
CASSPWTGGGTQYF
TGTGCCAGCAGCCCTTGGACTGGGGGGGGGACCCAGTACTTC
>.|TRBJ2-3|TRBV9|TRBD2
CASTLEGTSGYTQYF
TGTGCCAGCACCCTTGAGGGGACTAGCGGATATACGCAGTATTTT
>.|TRBJ1-5|TRBV5-1|.
CASSLEGQPGEQPQHF
TGCGCCAGCAGCTTGGAGGGGCAGCCGGGCGAACAGCCCCAGCATTTT
>.|TRBJ2-7|TRBV6-6|.
CASSYSPAYEQYF
TGTGCCAGCAGTTACTCGCCAGCCTACGAGCAGTACTTC
>.|TRBJ2-7|TRBV10-2|TRBD1
CASAVTGTPYEQYF
TGCGCCAGCGCCGTGACAGGGACCCCCTACGAGCAGTACTTC
>.|TRBJ2-2|TRBV7-3|TRBD2
CASSLPGGPNTGELFF
TGTGCCAGCAGCCTTCCGGGGGGACCGAACACCGGGGAGCTGTTTTTT
>.|TRBJ2-7|TRBV19|TRBD2
CASNGGRATSYEQYF
TGTGCCAGTAATGGAGGGAGGGCCACGTCCTACGAGCAGTACTTC
>.|TRBJ2-1|TRBV19|TRBD2
CASSTLAGSNEQFF
TGTGCCAGTAGTACACTAGCGGGATCCAATGAGCAGTTCTTC
>.|TRBJ2-5|TRBV18|TRBD2
CASSPPQRGGETQYF
TGTGCCAGCTCACCCCCCCAGCGGGGGGGGGAGACCCAGTACTTC
>.|TRBJ2-6|TRBV9|TRBD1
CASRLTGQGGDVLTF
TGTGCCAGCAGGCTTACCGGACAGGGGGGAGACGTCCTGACTTTC
>.|TRBJ2-7|TRBV15|.
CATSRDLSVREQYF
TGTGCCACCAGCAGAGATCTTTCAGTTCGAGAGCAGTACTTC
>.|TRBJ1-1|TRBV5-6|.
CASSLGGPGTEAFF
TGTGCCAGCAGCTTGGGGGGGCCAGGGACTGAAGCTTTCTTT
>.|TRBJ1-5|TRBV18|.
CASSRPNQPQHF
TGTGCCAGCTCACGGCCAAATCAGCCCCAGCATTTT
>.|TRBJ2-7|TRBV7-2|TRBD1
CASSYDRGYEQYF
TGTGCCAGCAGCTACGACAGGGGCTACGAGCAGTACTTC
>.|TRBJ2-7|TRBV6-5|.
CASSYGDSSYEQYF
TGTGCCAGCAGTTACGGGGACTCCTCCTACGAGCAGTACTTC
>.|TRBJ2-5|TRBV7-9|.
CASSSRGPETQYF
TGTGCCAGCAGCTCGCGGGGCCCAGAGACCCAGTACTTC
>.|TRBJ2-7|TRBV2|.
CASSEGTYSYEQYF
TGTGCCAGCAGTGAAGGGACATACTCCTACGAGCAGTACTTC
>.|TRBJ2-7|TRBV6-1|.
CASSEEGGSGFEQYF
TGTGCCAGCAGTGAAGAGGGTGGCAGCGGTTTCGAGCAGTACTTC
>.|TRBJ2-1|TRBV6-1|TRBD1
CASKTGAVDYEQFF
TGTGCCAGCAAGACAGGGGCCGTCGATTATGAGCAGTTCTTC
>.|TRBJ2-5|TRBV6-1|.
CASSEIPHREQETQYF
TGTGCCAGCAGTGAAATACCCCACAGGGAACAAGAGACCCAGTACTTC
>.|TRBJ2-7|TRBV5-5|TRBD1
CASSAGQVSEQYF
TGTGCCAGCAGTGCCGGACAGGTGAGCGAGCAGTACTTC
>.|TRBJ2-7|TRBV7-2|TRBD2
CASSLVVGGSYEQYF
TGTGCCAGCAGCTTAGTGGTGGGAGGGTCCTACGAGCAGTACTTC
>.|TRBJ2-7|TRBV7-8|.
CASREPRSSYEQYF
TGTGCCAGCCGCGAACCCCGGTCCTCCTACGAGCAGTACTTC
>.|TRBJ2-5|TRBV9|TRBD2
CASSVATRTSGHQETQYF
TGTGCCAGCAGCGTAGCTACTAGAACTAGCGGGCATCAAGAGACCCAGTACTTC
>.|TRBJ2-1|TRBV5-4|TRBD2
CASSLGGGDNEQFF
TGTGCCAGCAGCTTGGGGGGAGGGGACAATGAGCAGTTCTTC
>.|TRBJ1-1|TRBV5-6|.
CASSFLQGQSNTEAFF
TGTGCCAGCAGCTTTTTACAGGGTCAAAGTAACACTGAAGCTTTCTTT
>.|TRBJ2-1|TRBV7-6|TRBD2
CASSLLGGGPYNEQFF
TGTGCCAGCAGCCTCCTCGGCGGGGGGCCTTACAATGAGCAGTTCTTC
>.|TRBJ1-6|TRBV18|TRBD1
CASSQGTGDNSPLHF
TGTGCCAGCTCACAAGGGACAGGGGACAATTCACCCCTCCACTTT
>.|TRBJ2-3|TRBV30|TRBD2
CAWSTGLAGGLDTQYF
TGTGCCTGGAGCACGGGACTAGCGGGAGGCTTGGATACGCAGTATTTT
>.|TRBJ2-2|TRBV18|TRBD2
CASSPQGLAGVTNTGELFF
TGTGCCAGCTCACCACAAGGACTAGCGGGGGTAACCAACACCGGGGAGCTGTTTTTT
>.|TRBJ1-5|TRBV19|.
CASSMRTVALSNQPQHF
TGTGCCAGTAGTATGAGGACAGTCGCTTTGAGCAATCAGCCCCAGCATTTT
>medium-sized|TRBJ2-7|TRBV28|TRBD1
CASSLRTGGVLGEQYF
TGTGCCAGCAGTCTGAGGACAGGGGGGGTTTTAGGCGAGCAGTACTTC
>.|TRBJ2-7|TRBV7-2|TRBD1
CASSTQGAAIYEQYF
TGTGCCAGCAGCACACAGGGGGCCGCTATCTACGAGCAGTACTTC
>.|TRBJ2-7|TRBV9|.
CASSDGDEQYF
TGTGCCAGCAGCGACGGGGACGAGCAGTACTTC